This is a list of T cell receptor beta chains from one sample in a study of OX40 agonist ivuxolimab in advanced cancers. The protocol was immunoSEQ multiplex PCR, while the TCRdb copy is restricted to in-frame clones and leaves out a portion. This sample carries 150,000 to 180,000 clones, approximately 94% of them seen once, and the ten largest clones take about 0.31%. This specimen consisted of CD4+ or CD8+ T cells sorted from blood, obtained in a trial of the OX40 agonist ivuxolimab. These receptors were collected from an adult with an advanced solid tumor such as melanoma, head and neck, liver or kidney cancer. The CDR3 runs from the conserved cysteine through the conserved F or W. D genes are given only for firm matches. The size of a clone is reported for some rows only, either as once, few or many, or as a class for expanded clones.

clone size	D gene	V gene	J gene	CDR3 DNA	CDR3 protein
.	.	TRBV29-1	TRBJ1-1	TGCAGCGTTCGCGAGGCCACGATGGACACTGAAGCTTTCTTT	CSVREATMDTEAFF
.	.	TRBV11-1	TRBJ1-1	TGTGCCAGCAGCTTAACCCATTGGAACACTGAAGCTTTCTTT	CASSLTHWNTEAFF
.	.	TRBV6-1	TRBJ1-5	TGTGCCAGCAGCCAAGACCATAGCAATCAGCCCCAGCATTTT	CASSQDHSNQPQHF
.	.	TRBV10-1	TRBJ1-5	TGCGCCAGCAGTGAACTAGACGGGCCCGTTCAGCCCCAGCATTTT	CASSELDGPVQPQHF
.	TRBD1	TRBV10-2	TRBJ1-1	TGCGCCAGCAGTGGACAGGGGGCAAACACTGAAGCTTTCTTT	CASSGQGANTEAFF
.	.	TRBV4-1	TRBJ1-4	TGCGCCAGCAGCCAGAGGCCAGGGGATGAAAAACTGTTTTTT	CASSQRPGDEKLFF
few	TRBD1	TRBV19	TRBJ1-2	TGTGCCAGTAGACCGGACAGGAACTATGGCTACACCTTC	CASRPDRNYGYTF
.	.	TRBV6-6	TRBJ1-4	TGTGCCAGCCGCGTTGGGACTAATGAAAAACTGTTTTTT	CASRVGTNEKLFF
once	.	TRBV6-6	TRBJ2-2	.	CASILDRVDTGELFF
.	.	TRBV29-1	TRBJ1-1	TGCAGCGTTGGGGGCGCTAGTGAAGCTTTCTTT	CSVGGASEAFF
.	.	TRBV28	TRBJ1-2	TGTGCCAGCAGTTGGGGCCCGGTCCAAGGCGGCTACACCTTC	CASSWGPVQGGYTF
once	.	TRBV5-4	TRBJ2-4	TGTGCCAGCAGCCCCGGGGCGGACGGCCCCCAAAACATTCAGTACTTC	CASSPGADGPQNIQYF
.	TRBD1	TRBV19	TRBJ2-2	TGTGCCAGTTTAGATACAGGGGGCAACACCGGGGAGCTGTTTTTT	CASLDTGGNTGELFF
.	.	TRBV5-1	TRBJ1-1	TGCGCCAGCAGCTCGCGGGGGGAGAACACTGAAGCTTTCTTT	CASSSRGENTEAFF
.	TRBD1	TRBV27	TRBJ1-2	TGTGCCAGCAGTTTCAAAAACAGGGGTGGCTATGGCTACACCTTC	CASSFKNRGGYGYTF
.	TRBD2	TRBV7-9	TRBJ2-7	TGTGCCAGCAGCTTCCAAGGGACTAGCGGGACCGAGCAGTACTTC	CASSFQGTSGTEQYF
once	TRBD1	TRBV27	TRBJ2-3	TGTGCCAGCAGTTTTTTTCGTGGGACAGGGGTCACATTAGGCACAGATACGCAGTATTTT	CASSFFRGTGVTLGTDTQYF
.	.	TRBV6-5	TRBJ1-5	TGTGCCAGCAGTTACGGTTATAGCAATCAGCCCCAGCATTTT	CASSYGYSNQPQHF
.	.	TRBV7-3	TRBJ1-1	TGTGCCAGCAGCTTTGGGGGAGTAGGGAACACTGAAGCTTTCTTT	CASSFGGVGNTEAFF
few	.	TRBV4-1	TRBJ1-1	TGCGCCAGCAGCCAAGGTTTAGGCAGGAACACTGAAGCTTTCTTT	CASSQGLGRNTEAFF
.	TRBD1	TRBV7-2	TRBJ1-5	TGTGCCAGCAGCCTACAGGGGGTTTGGCGCAATCAGCCCCAGCATTTT	CASSLQGVWRNQPQHF
.	.	TRBV5-1	TRBJ2-7	TGCGCCAGCAGCTTGGCCCGGGACATCACGTACGAGCAGTACTTC	CASSLARDITYEQYF
once	.	TRBV29-1	TRBJ1-1	TGCAGCGTTGCGCACGGGGGGGCATTCACTGAAGCTTTCTTT	CSVAHGGAFTEAFF
.	.	TRBV29-1	TRBJ2-3	TGCAGCGTTGAAGGGACGTCTAGAACAGATACGCAGTATTTT	CSVEGTSRTDTQYF